These 24 T cell receptor beta chains came from one sample sequenced in a study of early T cells in non-severe SARS-CoV-2 infection. MiXCR, run by TCRdb on the 5' RACE reads, gives a single entry per CDR3 protein. Altogether about 64,000 distinct CDR3 sequences are present, roughly 18% being singletons, with the ten largest covering around 9.8%. Specimen: whole blood, collected at baseline. The receptors here all came from an adult who was a healthcare worker with PCR-confirmed SARS-CoV-2 infection or an uninfected control (not recorded which).

V usage is TRBV10-1 and J usage is TRBJ2-1; 9 positions match TRBD2. Losses at the gene ends were 0 bases for V and 9 bases for J; bases not matched to a gene: 6. Germline V gene lookup returns CDR1 WNHNN and CDR2 SYGVQD (reference sequence). The CDR3 runs 15 residues. The chain's CDR3 is CASSESSGRLGEQFF. CDR3 DNA sequence: TGCGCCAGCAGTGAGTCAAGCGGGAGGCTTGGTGAGCAGTTCTTC.

This chain joins TRBV5-4 and TRBJ1-1; D is unclear. CDR1 and CDR2 (germline): SGHNT, YYREEE (reference sequence). The CDR3 loop spans 12 amino acids. With 0 bases removed from V and 6 bases from J, the gap between germline ends came to 6 bases. The CDR3 protein is CASSLGGPEAFF. CDR3 in DNA: TGTGCCAGCAGCTTGGGTGGGCCTGAAGCTTTCTTT.

V and J are TRBV6-2 or TRBV6-3 and TRBJ1-2, with 7 bases fitting TRBD1. The CDR3 is 14 amino acids. The trim removed 2 bases at V and 0 bases at J, leaving 0 bases unmatched. Germline loops: CDR1 MNHEY, CDR2 SVGEGT. The CDR3 protein is CASSYTGANYGYTF. The CDR3 nucleotides read TGTGCCAGCAGTTACACAGGGGCTAACTATGGCTACACCTTC.

The rearrangement links TRBV5-4 to TRBJ2-7, with unresolved D. V was trimmed by 4 bases and J by 2 bases, leaving 22 bases between them. Germline V CDR1 and CDR2: SGHNT, YYREEE (reference sequence). There are 17 residues in the CDR3. The CDR3 DNA is TGTGCCAGCAGCACGGACCCTGGGCTCCTCACCACCTACGAGCAGTACTTC. It encodes CASSTDPGLLTTYEQYF.

This clonotype has at least ten counts. The genes are TRBV12-3 or TRBV12-4 and TRBJ2-2, with D perhaps assigned TRBD1 or TRBD2 (5 bases each). The CDR3 loop spans 13 amino acids. Trimming took off 4 bases at V and 7 bases at J, with 10 bases between the two ends. This chain's CDR3 is CASSSRAGGELFF. The CDR3 DNA sequence: TGTGCCAGCAGTTCCAGGGCGGGCGGGGAGCTGTTTTTT.

The chain uses TRBV7-2 and TRBJ2-1; the match to TRBD2 covers 8 bases. V shed 5 bases, J shed 0 bases, and the junction held 9 bases outside the gene matches. The CDR3 is 17 residues long. Germline V CDR1 and CDR2: SGHTA, FQGNSA. CDR3 region: CASSLPLAGSSYNEQFF. CDR3 coding DNA: TGTGCCAGCAGCCTACCATTAGCGGGGAGCTCCTACAATGAGCAGTTCTTC.

This clonotype came up many times. The V gene is TRBV7-2, the J gene TRBJ1-1, with 9 bases fitting TRBD1. The length of the CDR3 is 14 residues. With 5 bases clipped from V and 4 bases from J, the junction kept 5 bases outside the gene matches. Germline V lookup: CDR1 SGHTA, CDR2 FQGNSA. CDR3 protein: CASSKLQGATEAFF. The CDR3 nucleotides read TGTGCCAGCAGCAAACTACAGGGGGCCACTGAAGCTTTCTTT.

This clonotype appeared a few times. The chain uses TRBV10-2 and TRBJ1-2, with 9 bases fitting TRBD1. V trimming: 6 bases; J trimming: 4 bases; junction bases outside the gene matches: 3. The germline V gene encodes CDR1 WSHSY and CDR2 SAAADI. The CDR3 has 13 residues. In DNA, the CDR3 is TGCGCCAGCAGGGGGACAGGGCCCTATGGCTACACCTTC. Translation gives CASRGTGPYGYTF.

This clonotype was counted between two and nine times. V and J are TRBV19 and TRBJ2-7, with D possibly being TRBD1 (5 bases). V was shortened by 3 bases and J by 3 bases, with 21 bases between the two germline ends. Germline CDR1 LNHDA, CDR2 SQIVND (reference sequence). There are 17 residues in the CDR3. CDR3 protein: CASSIGLDTGRIYEQYF. In DNA, the CDR3 is TGTGCCAGTAGTATTGGGTTAGATACAGGACGGATCTACGAGCAGTACTTC. Full variable domain (remainder filled in from reference TRBV19 and TRBJ2-7): DGGITQSPKYLFRKEGQNVTLSCEQNLNHDAMYWYRQDPGQGLRLIYYSQIVNDFQKGDIAEGYSVSREKKESFPLTVTSAQKNPTAFYLCASSIGLDTGRIYEQYFGPGTRLTVT.

In its sample, this clonotype was seen a few times. The chain recombines TRBV18 with TRBJ2-3; D unresolved. This CDR3 spans 13 amino acids. The V end lost 1 base, the J end lost 3 bases, and 5 bases lay between the germline ends. Germline CDR1 KGHSH, CDR2 LQKENI. CDR3: CASSPQGTDTQYF. The CDR3, as DNA: TGTGCCAGCTCACCACAAGGGACAGATACGCAGTATTTT.

This clonotype has at least ten counts. V is TRBV7-2 and J is TRBJ1-5; D is unclear. The germline CDR1 and CDR2 sequences are SGHTA and FQGNSA. The CDR3 contains 15 residues. The V end lost 5 bases, the J end lost 2 bases, and 13 bases lay between the germline ends. This CDR3 is CASSVGGGGNQPQHF. CDR3 DNA: TGTGCCAGCAGCGTCGGAGGAGGCGGCAATCAGCCCCAGCATTTT.

This clonotype came up a few times. The V gene is TRBV5-1, the J gene TRBJ2-2; no reliable D call. In germline, CDR1 is SGHRS, CDR2 YFSETQ. Deletions cut 2 bases from V and 4 bases from J, with 9 bases between. The CDR3 is 14 amino acids. The CDR3, as DNA: TGCGCCAGCAGCTTCAACAGCCCCACCGGGGAGCTGTTTTTT. Protein: CASSFNSPTGELFF.

In its sample, this clonotype was seen a few times. This rearrangement joins TRBV5-1 to TRBJ2-3; D may match TRBD1 or TRBD2 (6 bases each). V dropped 2 bases and J dropped 4 bases, with 11 bases sitting between them. This CDR3 contains 14 residues. Germline CDR1 and CDR2: SGHRS and YFSETQ. The CDR3 is CASSFGGQSDTQYF. In DNA, the CDR3 is TGCGCCAGCAGCTTCGGGGGACAATCAGATACGCAGTATTTT.

This clonotype was found a few times. V and J are TRBV10-3 and TRBJ2-7; a weak D match, TRBD1 (5 bases). The germline CDR1 and CDR2 sequences are ENHRY and SYGVKD. There are 11 residues in the CDR3. Trimming stripped 10 bases from V and 3 bases from J, with 10 bases between. DNA of the CDR3: TGTGCCACTCGGCAGGGCTACGAGCAGTACTTC. Its protein product is CATRQGYEQYF.

This clonotype was counted a few times. V usage is TRBV2 and J usage is TRBJ2-2; D not certain. Trimming stripped 1 base from V and 0 bases from J, with 9 bases between. The CDR3 runs to 16 residues. Germline loops: CDR1 SNHLY, CDR2 FYNNEI. CDR3: CASSEVSTANTGELFF. CDR3 nucleotides: TGTGCCAGCAGTGAAGTTAGCACCGCGAACACCGGGGAGCTGTTTTTT. The complete variable domain, with remaining parts taken from reference TRBV2 and TRBJ2-2, reads EPEVTQTPSHQVTQMGQEVILRCVPISNHLYFYWYRQILGQKVEFLVSFYNNEISEKSEIFDDQFSVERPDGSNFTLKIRSTKLEDSAMYFCASSEVSTANTGELFFGEGSRLTVL.

J is TRBJ2-5 and V is TRBV5-8; no clear D gene. Germline assignment: CDR1 SGHTS and CDR2 YDEGEE. V lost 2 bases and J lost 0, with 5 bases in between. The CDR3 runs 13 residues. The CDR3, as DNA: TGTGCCAGCAGCTTATACAACCAAGAGACCCAGTACTTC. Protein: CASSLYNQETQYF.

This clonotype was detected only a few times. The chain recombines TRBV6-6 with TRBJ1-4; D is unresolved. Deletions cut 2 bases from V and 8 bases from J, with 18 bases between. The CDR3 has 16 residues. Germline V lookup: CDR1 MNHNY, CDR2 SVGAGI (reference sequence). The DNA for the CDR3 is TGTGCCAGCAGTTACGACGGAAAGACCGTATGGGAAAAACTGTTTTTT. Translation: CASSYDGKTVWEKLFF.

The CDR3 nucleotides are TGTGCCAGCAGCCCGCAGGCCCGGGCTCCCGGGGAGCTGTTTTTT. Amino acid sequence: CASSPQARAPGELFF. The chain employs TRBV28 and TRBJ2-2; unclear D gene. Trimming took 6 bases from V and 6 from J, leaving 17 bases between them. This CDR3 has 15 amino acids. Germline CDR1 and CDR2: MDHEN and SYDVKM.

This clonotype was found a few times. This chain uses TRBV14 with TRBJ2-1, with D perhaps given as TRBD1 or TRBD2 (5 bases each). V was clipped by 0 bases and J by 5 bases, with 8 bases between them. Per the germline V gene, CDR1 is SGHDN and CDR2 is FVKESK. CDR3 length: 14 residues. CDR3 sequence: CASSQEGRNNEQFF. CDR3 in DNA: TGTGCCAGCAGCCAAGAGGGACGGAACAATGAGCAGTTCTTC.

This clonotype occurred a few times. The chain uses TRBV29-1 and TRBJ2-7, with a weak D call TRBD2 (6 bases). Germline V CDR1 and CDR2: SQVTM, ANQGSEA. CDR3 length equals 12 residues. V gave up 4 bases and J gave up 2 bases, with 9 bases separating them. In DNA form, the CDR3 reads TGCAGCGTTGGGGAGCGGGCCTACGAGCAGTACTTC. Translation gives CSVGERAYEQYF.

The V gene is TRBV2, the J gene TRBJ2-1, with D hard to call. Germline lookup yields CDR1 SNHLY and CDR2 FYNNEI. The CDR3 spans 13 residues. V was cut by 7 bases and J by 5 bases, with 12 bases left in between. CDR3 nucleotides: TGTGCCAGCAAGCTCAGGAATCACAATGAGCAGTTCTTC. It yields the protein CASKLRNHNEQFF.

This clonotype was detected only a few times. The CDR3 DNA sequence: TGTGCCAGCAGCCTCTCCGGGACAGGGGGAAATGAGCAGTTCTTC. It specifies CASSLSGTGGNEQFF. J is TRBJ2-1 and V is TRBV7-2; 11 bases are shared with TRBD1. The CDR3 has 15 residues. Trimming took 5 bases from V and 7 from J; bases not matched to a gene: 7. Germline CDR1 and CDR2: SGHTA and FQGNSA.

This clonotype was counted a few times. The chain combines TRBV10-3 with TRBJ2-2; D gene ambiguous. The V gene's germline CDR1 is ENHRY and CDR2 SYGVKD. The CDR3 is 17 residues long. V dropped 2 bases and J dropped 4 bases, with 17 bases sitting between them. Here the CDR3 reads CAISETDILVSTGELFF. CDR3 in DNA: TGTGCCATCAGTGAGACGGATATCCTAGTTTCCACCGGGGAGCTGTTTTTT.

This clonotype was counted only a few times. This chain joins TRBV3-1 and TRBJ2-2; TRBD1 agrees at 8 bases. Losses at the gene ends were 5 bases for V and 4 bases for J; bases not matched to a gene: 6. Germline V gene sequence: CDR1 LGHDT, CDR2 YNNKEL (reference sequence). CDR3 length: 15 amino acids. The CDR3 DNA is TGTGCCAGCAGCAACCCGACAGGGGTCACCGGGGAGCTGTTTTTT. Its translation is CASSNPTGVTGELFF.